This T cell receptor (beta chain) was obtained from a study of technical replicates of blood from a handful of donors. This CDR3 has 16 amino acids. V lost 4 bases to trimming and J lost 2 bases, with 18 bases between them. Germline V gene data show CDR1 as MNHNY and CDR2 as SVGAGI (reference sequence). Generated by immunoSEQ multiplex PCR, the TCRdb table keeps only in-frame clones and is missing some. The table lists about 72,000 clones, 95% to 96% of them singletons, with around 0.24% in the top ten. The V call is TRBV6-6, the J call TRBJ2-7, with D possibly matching TRBD1 (6 bases). The sequence was obtained from a human donor in good health. The specimen was T cells isolated from PBMCs. The CDR3: CASSFNRDTRPYEQYF. The CDR3 nucleotides are TGTGCCAGCAGTTTTAACCGGGACACCCGGCCCTACGAGCAGTACTTC.